These T cell receptor beta chains were read from a single sample in a study of cytomegalovirus exposure and HLA in healthy donors. The method was immunoSEQ multiplex PCR; TCRdb's version includes in-frame clones alone and lacks a portion of them. The table lists about 120,000 clones, approximately 8% of them singletons, with approximately 6% in the top ten. Material for sequencing was PBMCs. These receptors all stem from a woman aged 40 to 55 in good health and CMV-seropositive. Each CDR3 is given with its conserved first and last residue. D genes are given only for firm matches. Clone size is given for some rows only: seen once, a few or many times, or a class if the clone is expanded.

d_call: TRBD2
j_call: TRBJ2-2
clone_size: -
cdr3_length: 17
v_call: TRBV5-1
cdr3_nt: TGCGCCAGCAGCCCTGTACCGGGACTAGTAAGTACCGGGGAGCTGTTTTTT
cdr3_aa: CASSPVPGLVSTGELFF

d_call: -
j_call: TRBJ1-5
clone_size: few
cdr3_length: 17
v_call: TRBV2
cdr3_nt: TGTGCCAGCAGTGAAGACAGCCCCACGCTCGGCAATCAGCCCCAGCATTTT
cdr3_aa: CASSEDSPTLGNQPQHF

d_call: -
j_call: TRBJ2-5
clone_size: -
cdr3_length: 11
v_call: TRBV6-5
cdr3_nt: TGTGCCAGCAGCCGTAAAGAGACCCAGTACTTC
cdr3_aa: CASSRKETQYF

d_call: TRBD1
j_call: TRBJ2-7
clone_size: few
cdr3_length: 13
v_call: TRBV27
cdr3_nt: TGTGCCAGCAGTCCTTACAGGGGTTACGAGCAGTACTTC
cdr3_aa: CASSPYRGYEQYF

d_call: -
j_call: TRBJ1-1
clone_size: few
cdr3_length: 14
v_call: TRBV11-2
cdr3_nt: TGTGCCAGCAGCTTAGTGAGGAGGGGTACTGAAGCTTTCTTT
cdr3_aa: CASSLVRRGTEAFF

d_call: -
j_call: TRBJ2-7
clone_size: few
cdr3_length: 17
v_call: TRBV25-1
cdr3_nt: TGTGCCAGCAGTGAAATGCAGGGGACCCCGAGCTCCTACGAGCAGTACTTC
cdr3_aa: CASSEMQGTPSSYEQYF

d_call: -
j_call: TRBJ1-6
clone_size: -
cdr3_length: 16
v_call: TRBV6-5
cdr3_nt: TGTGCCAGCAGTTACTCGCACACAGGGTATAATTCACCCCTCCACTTT
cdr3_aa: CASSYSHTGYNSPLHF

d_call: -
j_call: TRBJ1-1
clone_size: few
cdr3_length: 13
v_call: TRBV28
cdr3_nt: TGTGCCAGCACAGGCAATCAGGGCACTGAAGCTTTCTTT
cdr3_aa: CASTGNQGTEAFF

d_call: -
j_call: TRBJ2-1
clone_size: -
cdr3_length: 14
v_call: TRBV5-4
cdr3_nt: TGTGCCAGCAGCTTGGCGAGCTCCTACAATGAGCAGTTCTTC
cdr3_aa: CASSLASSYNEQFF

d_call: -
j_call: TRBJ2-3
clone_size: few
cdr3_length: 11
v_call: TRBV29-1
cdr3_nt: TGCAGCGGCGGGGCAGCAGATACGCAGTATTTT
cdr3_aa: CSGGAADTQYF

d_call: -
j_call: TRBJ2-7
clone_size: -
cdr3_length: 15
v_call: TRBV2
cdr3_nt: TGTGCCAGCAGTGAAAGGTCAGGGGCTCCCTACGAGCAGTACTTC
cdr3_aa: CASSERSGAPYEQYF

d_call: -
j_call: TRBJ1-6
clone_size: -
cdr3_length: 14
v_call: TRBV5-6
cdr3_nt: TGTGCCAGCAGCTGGGGCCAGGGGAGCTCACCCCTCCACTTT
cdr3_aa: CASSWGQGSSPLHF

d_call: -
j_call: TRBJ1-1
clone_size: -
cdr3_length: 15
v_call: TRBV18
cdr3_nt: TGTGCCAGCTCACCAACCGAGGCAGAGAACACTGAAGCTTTCTTT
cdr3_aa: CASSPTEAENTEAFF

d_call: -
j_call: TRBJ1-1
clone_size: -
cdr3_length: 13
v_call: TRBV10-3
cdr3_nt: TGTGCCATCAGCTGGACAGCGAACACTGAAGCTTTCTTT
cdr3_aa: CAISWTANTEAFF

d_call: TRBD1
j_call: TRBJ1-2
clone_size: -
cdr3_length: 15
v_call: TRBV27
cdr3_nt: TGTGCCAGCAGTCTTAGCCGTCCCGGGACAGATGGCTACACCTTC
cdr3_aa: CASSLSRPGTDGYTF

d_call: -
j_call: TRBJ1-1
clone_size: -
cdr3_length: 13
v_call: TRBV15
cdr3_nt: TGTGCCACCAGCAGAGATGTGGGCGCTGAAGCTTTCTTT
cdr3_aa: CATSRDVGAEAFF

d_call: -
j_call: TRBJ1-1
clone_size: few
cdr3_length: 14
v_call: TRBV6-5
cdr3_nt: TGTGCCAGCAGTGAGAAGGGGGAGTACACTGAAGCTTTCTTT
cdr3_aa: CASSEKGEYTEAFF

d_call: TRBD1
j_call: TRBJ1-1
clone_size: -
cdr3_length: 14
v_call: TRBV2
cdr3_nt: TGTGCCAGAGGGACAGGGGTGGAGAACACTGAAGCTTTCTTT
cdr3_aa: CARGTGVENTEAFF

d_call: TRBD1
j_call: TRBJ2-2
clone_size: -
cdr3_length: 15
v_call: TRBV2
cdr3_nt: TGTGCCAGCAGTGGGACAGGGGGCTACACCGGGGAGCTGTTTTTT
cdr3_aa: CASSGTGGYTGELFF

d_call: TRBD1
j_call: TRBJ1-2
clone_size: -
cdr3_length: 13
v_call: TRBV30
cdr3_nt: TGTGCCTGGAGGTCAGGGGGCGTCTATGGCTACACCTTC
cdr3_aa: CAWRSGGVYGYTF

d_call: TRBD1
j_call: TRBJ2-4
clone_size: few
cdr3_length: 13
v_call: TRBV6-5
cdr3_nt: TGTGCCAGCAGTGACAGGGGGGGAAACATTCAGTACTTC
cdr3_aa: CASSDRGGNIQYF

d_call: -
j_call: TRBJ2-2
clone_size: -
cdr3_length: 13
v_call: TRBV6-5
cdr3_nt: TGTGCCAGCAGTGTGGGCGATTCCGGGGAGCTGTTTTTT
cdr3_aa: CASSVGDSGELFF

d_call: -
j_call: TRBJ1-1
clone_size: few
cdr3_length: 15
v_call: TRBV30
cdr3_nt: TGTGCCTGGAGTCTCCACAGCTACTTTAACACTGAAGCTTTCTTT
cdr3_aa: CAWSLHSYFNTEAFF

d_call: TRBD1
j_call: TRBJ2-5
clone_size: few
cdr3_length: 13
v_call: TRBV7-3
cdr3_nt: TGTGCCAGCAGCGTCAGGGGGCTTGAGACCCAGTACTTC
cdr3_aa: CASSVRGLETQYF

d_call: -
j_call: TRBJ1-4
clone_size: -
cdr3_length: 13
v_call: TRBV5-8
cdr3_nt: TGTGCCAGCAGCTTGGGGGCGCGAGAAAAACTGTTTTTT
cdr3_aa: CASSLGAREKLFF

d_call: -
j_call: TRBJ1-4
clone_size: few
cdr3_length: 17
v_call: TRBV4-1
cdr3_nt: TGCGCCAGCAGCCAAGTGGGAGGGAGGTTCGGTAATGAAAAACTGTTTTTT
cdr3_aa: CASSQVGGRFGNEKLFF

d_call: TRBD1
j_call: TRBJ2-7
clone_size: -
cdr3_length: 14
v_call: TRBV5-1
cdr3_nt: TGCGCCAGCAGCTTAAAGGGACAGGGCTACGAGCAGTACTTC
cdr3_aa: CASSLKGQGYEQYF

d_call: -
j_call: TRBJ1-1
clone_size: -
cdr3_length: 16
v_call: TRBV2
cdr3_nt: TGTGCCAGCACATATCGGACAGATTGGGGGAACACTGAAGCTTTCTTT
cdr3_aa: CASTYRTDWGNTEAFF